Listed below are T cell receptor beta chains from one sample, sequenced in a study of blood T cell repertoires in COVID-19. The protocol was immunoSEQ multiplex PCR, while the TCRdb copy is restricted to in-frame clones and leaves out a portion. The data show approximately 270,000 clones, approximately 84% seen once. Sequenced sample: PBMCs or T cells enriched from blood (not recorded which). These receptors were collected from a man between 35 and 55 years old who had recovered from COVID-19. Each CDR3 is given with its conserved first and last residue. Fields, in order: D gene, CDR3 length, clone size, J gene, V gene, CDR3 protein, CDR3 DNA. D genes are given only for firm matches. Expanded clones are given a class, and other clones once, few, many or no size at all.

d_call: NA; cdr3_length: 14; clone_size: NA; j_call: TRBJ1-1; v_call: TRBV19; cdr3_aa: CASRLGPLNTEAFF; cdr3_nt: TGTGCCAGTAGACTAGGACCGTTGAACACTGAAGCTTTCTTT
d_call: TRBD1; cdr3_length: 14; clone_size: NA; j_call: TRBJ1-2; v_call: TRBV7-9; cdr3_aa: CASRPGEGAFGYTF; cdr3_nt: TGTGCCAGCAGACCAGGAGAGGGGGCGTTTGGCTACACCTTC
d_call: NA; cdr3_length: 12; clone_size: NA; j_call: TRBJ1-1; v_call: TRBV30; cdr3_aa: CAWSVLRGAAFF; cdr3_nt: TGTGCCTGGAGTGTATTGCGGGGGGCAGCTTTCTTT
d_call: NA; cdr3_length: 13; clone_size: NA; j_call: TRBJ2-1; v_call: TRBV5-1; cdr3_aa: CASSGITVNEQFF; cdr3_nt: TGCGCCAGCAGCGGCATTACAGTCAATGAGCAGTTCTTC
d_call: TRBD1; cdr3_length: 14; clone_size: NA; j_call: TRBJ1-1; v_call: TRBV7-9; cdr3_aa: CASRAQGVSTEAFF; cdr3_nt: TGTGCCAGCAGAGCGCAGGGGGTAAGCACTGAAGCTTTCTTT
d_call: TRBD1; cdr3_length: 15; clone_size: NA; j_call: TRBJ1-2; v_call: TRBV4-2; cdr3_aa: CASSQDRKTGGGYTF; cdr3_nt: TGTGCCAGCAGCCAAGATAGGAAGACAGGGGGGGGATACACCTTC
d_call: TRBD2; cdr3_length: 17; clone_size: NA; j_call: TRBJ2-1; v_call: TRBV11-2; cdr3_aa: CASSYSPGLAGDNEQFF; cdr3_nt: TGTGCCAGCAGCTACTCACCGGGACTAGCGGGGGACAATGAGCAGTTCTTC
d_call: TRBD1; cdr3_length: 15; clone_size: NA; j_call: TRBJ2-7; v_call: TRBV19; cdr3_aa: CASSIAGQVLYEQYF; cdr3_nt: TGTGCCAGTAGTATAGCGGGACAGGTACTCTACGAGCAGTACTTC
d_call: NA; cdr3_length: 11; clone_size: NA; j_call: TRBJ1-1; v_call: TRBV29-1; cdr3_aa: CSGDQNGEAFF; cdr3_nt: TGCAGCGGTGACCAAAACGGGGAAGCTTTCTTT
d_call: TRBD2; cdr3_length: 17; clone_size: NA; j_call: TRBJ2-5; v_call: TRBV15; cdr3_aa: CATSRDSGGAEGETQYF; cdr3_nt: TGTGCCACCAGCAGAGATAGCGGGGGCGCCGAGGGGGAGACCCAGTACTTC
d_call: NA; cdr3_length: 18; clone_size: NA; j_call: TRBJ2-2; v_call: TRBV18; cdr3_aa: CASSPPSRGAQNTGELFF; cdr3_nt: TGTGCCAGCTCACCACCCAGTCGGGGGGCTCAGAACACCGGGGAGCTGTTTTTT
d_call: TRBD2; cdr3_length: 16; clone_size: NA; j_call: TRBJ2-1; v_call: TRBV5-1; cdr3_aa: CASSPPSGRVYNEQFF; cdr3_nt: TGCGCCAGCAGCCCCCCCAGCGGGAGGGTCTACAATGAGCAGTTCTTC
d_call: TRBD2; cdr3_length: 15; clone_size: NA; j_call: TRBJ2-5; v_call: TRBV24-1; cdr3_aa: CATSDSGLPEETQYF; cdr3_nt: TGTGCCACCAGTGATTCGGGACTACCGGAAGAGACCCAGTACTTC
d_call: NA; cdr3_length: 14; clone_size: NA; j_call: TRBJ2-7; v_call: TRBV27; cdr3_aa: CASSLGRGLYEQYF; cdr3_nt: TGTGCCAGCAGTTTGGGGCGGGGTCTCTACGAGCAGTACTTC
d_call: TRBD2; cdr3_length: 14; clone_size: NA; j_call: TRBJ2-7; v_call: TRBV7-6; cdr3_aa: CASSFGGGAGEQYF; cdr3_nt: TGTGCCAGCAGCTTTGGCGGGGGGGCTGGCGAGCAGTACTTC
d_call: TRBD1; cdr3_length: 13; clone_size: NA; j_call: TRBJ1-1; v_call: TRBV2; cdr3_aa: CASRQGLNTEAFF; cdr3_nt: TGTGCCAGCAGACAGGGGCTGAACACTGAAGCTTTCTTT
d_call: NA; cdr3_length: 13; clone_size: NA; j_call: TRBJ2-1; v_call: TRBV2; cdr3_aa: CASSRTAYNEQFF; cdr3_nt: TGTGCCAGCAGTAGGACTGCCTACAATGAGCAGTTCTTC
d_call: NA; cdr3_length: 9; clone_size: NA; j_call: TRBJ2-1; v_call: TRBV28; cdr3_aa: CASSLRTVF; cdr3_nt: TGTGCCAGCAGTTTGCGAACGGTCTTC
d_call: TRBD2; cdr3_length: 18; clone_size: NA; j_call: TRBJ2-3; v_call: TRBV11-2; cdr3_aa: CASSGGGASGIKPDTQYF; cdr3_nt: TGTGCCAGCAGCGGAGGGGGGGCTAGCGGGATTAAGCCAGATACGCAGTATTTT
d_call: TRBD1; cdr3_length: 12; clone_size: once; j_call: TRBJ2-5; v_call: TRBV9; cdr3_aa: CASSATGAAQYF; cdr3_nt: TGTGCCAGCAGCGCCACAGGGGCGGCCCAGTACTTC
d_call: NA; cdr3_length: 13; clone_size: NA; j_call: TRBJ1-3; v_call: TRBV2; cdr3_aa: CASTSPGGNTIYF; cdr3_nt: TGTGCCAGCACTTCCCCCGGGGGAAACACCATATATTTT
d_call: TRBD1; cdr3_length: 12; clone_size: NA; j_call: TRBJ1-1; v_call: TRBV5-1; cdr3_aa: CASSPDRVEAFF; cdr3_nt: TGCGCCAGCAGCCCAGACAGGGTTGAAGCTTTCTTT
d_call: NA; cdr3_length: 16; clone_size: NA; j_call: TRBJ2-2; v_call: TRBV18; cdr3_aa: CASSTSGTKNTGELFF; cdr3_nt: TGTGCCAGCTCAACCTCCGGGACAAAAAACACCGGGGAGCTGTTTTTT
d_call: TRBD1; cdr3_length: 14; clone_size: once; j_call: TRBJ1-1; v_call: TRBV25-1; cdr3_aa: CASGRTGMNTEAFF; cdr3_nt: TGTGCCAGCGGACGGACAGGTATGAACACTGAAGCTTTCTTT
d_call: NA; cdr3_length: 11; clone_size: NA; j_call: TRBJ1-5; v_call: TRBV12-3/TRBV12-4; cdr3_aa: CASSPNQPQHF; cdr3_nt: TGTGCCAGCAGTCCGAATCAGCCCCAGCATTTT
d_call: NA; cdr3_length: 17; clone_size: NA; j_call: TRBJ2-3; v_call: TRBV5-1; cdr3_aa: CASSLEGRAGGTDTQYF; cdr3_nt: TGCGCCAGCAGCTTGGAGGGGCGCGCAGGGGGCACAGATACGCAGTATTTT
d_call: TRBD1; cdr3_length: 15; clone_size: many; j_call: TRBJ2-7; v_call: TRBV3-1/TRBV3-2; cdr3_aa: CASSFRDRGSCEQYF; cdr3_nt: TGTGCCAGCAGCTTTCGGGACAGGGGATCCTGCGAGCAGTACTTC
d_call: NA; cdr3_length: 15; clone_size: NA; j_call: TRBJ2-7; v_call: TRBV4-2; cdr3_aa: CASSNLIAENYEQYF; cdr3_nt: TGTGCCAGCAGCAACCTTATAGCGGAGAACTACGAGCAGTACTTC
d_call: TRBD2; cdr3_length: 16; clone_size: NA; j_call: TRBJ2-1; v_call: TRBV9; cdr3_aa: CASSVTSGPGDNEQFF; cdr3_nt: TGTGCCAGCAGCGTGACTAGCGGGCCTGGGGACAATGAGCAGTTCTTC
d_call: NA; cdr3_length: 15; clone_size: NA; j_call: TRBJ1-6; v_call: TRBV6-5; cdr3_aa: CASTPRQTNNSPLHF; cdr3_nt: TGTGCCAGCACGCCTAGGCAGACTAATAATTCACCCCTCCACTTT